Sequencing of this T cell receptor (beta chain) was carried out in a study of CD8 T cells in Susac syndrome (dated by TCRdb to the late 2010s). With regard to the full study: Of the Susac syndrome patients who were sequenced, fewer than 10 were in clinical remission while more than five had clinically active disease. Susac syndrome patients were therapy-naive, on corticosteroids (some also receiving IVIg), or on IVIg alone at blood withdrawal. The study used repertoire sequencing to test whether antigen drove CD8+ T cell activation and differentiation in Susac syndrome.

Of note for this clonotype: Its antigen remains undetermined. The sample holds no much larger clone one base away, and base qualities are not on file.

The CDR3, from cysteine to phenylalanine, totals 14 residues. The sequence is cut down to CDR3 DNA, 42 bases in frame from base 1. The germline V gene (reference sequence) specifies DFQATT as CDR1 and SNEGSKA as CDR2. V gives up 6 bases and J gives up 1 base, and the segment between their germline ends measures 13 bases. Here is what the overall study found, with its caveats: The TCR sequencing and HLA analysis was acknowledged to have included a relatively small number of individuals. In the CD4+ T cell repertoire of Susac syndrome patients, clonal expansion was not detected.

Peripheral blood CD8+ and CD4+ T cells from healthy donors, Susac syndrome patients and multiple sclerosis patients were profiled by high-throughput TCR beta sequencing. The Susac syndrome patients fulfilled recently defined diagnostic criteria for definite or probable disease. Bulk CD8+ and CD4+ T cells were purified by magnetic negative isolation, whereas CD8+ TEMRA cells were enriched by FACS. Blood was collected in EDTA tubes and processed within 24 hours, with PBMCs isolated through density gradient centrifugation. PBMCs intended for TCR sequencing were cryopreserved in liquid nitrogen and thawed later in a water bath at 37 degrees C. Purity of sorted or isolated CD4+, CD8+ and CD8+ TEMRA cells was at least 90%. RNA was extracted using the RNeasy kit, and roughly 0.45 to 1 microgram was reverse transcribed with random hexamers. TCR beta CDR3 regions were amplified with the immunoSEQ multiplex PCR assay covering 54 Vbeta and 13 Jbeta segments. PCR amplification bias was corrected by using a synthetic template baseline for primer optimization and computational correction. Under the source paper's analysis protocol: Reads were annotated to V, D and J genes per IMGT and analyzed with immunoSEQ Analyzer, keeping only productive sequences. Clonality was calculated as one minus the Shannon entropy normalized by log2 of the number of productive unique sequences. For each patient and control, public and private clones were evaluated among the 100 most prevalent clones. Clones were defined as Susac-specific when absent from the healthy and MS cohorts, from 1052 published viral clones and from other ImmuneACCESS disease sequences. TCRdb reprocessed the public reads (quality trimming at Q25 with fastp, clone calling with MiXCR) and kept in-frame beta chains. Each CDR3 protein appears once, grouped with its most common genes and DNA. The V and J calls follow TCRdb's processing rather than the paper's. The sample records about 150,000 distinct CDR3 sequences, 90% to 96% of which are singletons. Around 0.12% of the sample is in the top ten clones.

This TCR was sampled from a human donor with Susac syndrome. The receptor chain draws on TRBV20-1 and TRBJ2-4; no D gene is confidently identified. Source material: CD4+ T cells from PBMCs. The DNA sequence is given as TGCAGTGCCTTGATGGGCAGCGCCAAAAACATTCAGTACTTC. It encodes CSALMGSAKNIQYF.